This T cell receptor beta chain came from a study of human T cells and chemical hapten exposure. For the study at large: An approximately 2 cm by approximately 2 cm inner upper arm patch received 2% DPC for sensitization.

Germline lookup yields CDR1 SEHNR and CDR2 FQNEAQ (reference sequence). The CDR3 loop spans 15 amino acids. Trimming at V came to 3 bases and at J to 4 bases, leaving 4 bases not matched to a gene. This clonotype was recorded a few times. What it binds is unknown. The time point: pre-sensitization, week 0. Described treatment: therapeutic diphenylcyclopropenone sensitization with weekly scalp DPC. Investigators collected blood before applying each patch test. General study points: Alopecia was present in the donors, so their immune response may differ from healthy people's.

MiXCR, applied by TCRdb to the RACE reads, yields one record per CDR3 protein. The sample lists 350,000 to 450,000 distinct CDR3 sequences; roughly 4.6% were seen once. The specimen comprised whole blood, sampled in connection with sensitization to the hapten diphenylcyclopropenone (DPC). The chain employs TRBV7-9 and TRBJ1-2, with 11 bases identical to TRBD1. The receptor's source is a woman aged 45 to 65 with alopecia areata. Some clones in this sample may be carry-over from other donors' samples. The CDR3 bases are TGTGCCAGCAGCTTTTCCGGGACAGGGGGCTATGGCTACACCTTC. It encodes CASSFSGTGGYGYTF.